The present T cell receptor (beta chain) was sequenced within a study of T cells in Graves' hyperthyroidism and ophthalmopathy. On the study more broadly: Peripheral blood specimens were obtained at initial diagnosis, prior to any treatment. Study observations and caveats: Most clonotypes expanded in thyroid above 0.001 were likewise present in blood.

This CDR3 region has 15 residues. CDR1 and CDR2 (germline): GTSNPN, SVGIG (reference sequence). V shed 1 base, J shed 4 bases, and the junction held 3 bases outside the gene matches. Researchers took RNA transcripts and amplified the TCR beta CDR3 regions from them. TCR CDR3 regions were first amplified by RT-PCR with HTBI primers. TCRdb reprocessed the multiplex PCR reads via MiXCR and lists one record per CDR3 protein. The sample contains hundreds of thousands of distinct CDR3 sequences, around 15% of which appear only once. Ten or more counts support this clonotype. Its antigen is unknown. Patients showing uncontrolled infection, other autoimmune disease, pregnancy or lactation were ineligible.

Sequenced input: blood. The chain links TRBV30 to TRBJ2-1, with 11 bases aligning to TRBD2. This sequence originates from a man younger than 30 with Graves' ophthalmopathy. CDR3 amino acids: CAWSASGRQYNEQFF. CDR3 sequence (DNA): TGTGCCTGGAGTGCTAGCGGGAGGCAGTACAATGAGCAGTTCTTC.